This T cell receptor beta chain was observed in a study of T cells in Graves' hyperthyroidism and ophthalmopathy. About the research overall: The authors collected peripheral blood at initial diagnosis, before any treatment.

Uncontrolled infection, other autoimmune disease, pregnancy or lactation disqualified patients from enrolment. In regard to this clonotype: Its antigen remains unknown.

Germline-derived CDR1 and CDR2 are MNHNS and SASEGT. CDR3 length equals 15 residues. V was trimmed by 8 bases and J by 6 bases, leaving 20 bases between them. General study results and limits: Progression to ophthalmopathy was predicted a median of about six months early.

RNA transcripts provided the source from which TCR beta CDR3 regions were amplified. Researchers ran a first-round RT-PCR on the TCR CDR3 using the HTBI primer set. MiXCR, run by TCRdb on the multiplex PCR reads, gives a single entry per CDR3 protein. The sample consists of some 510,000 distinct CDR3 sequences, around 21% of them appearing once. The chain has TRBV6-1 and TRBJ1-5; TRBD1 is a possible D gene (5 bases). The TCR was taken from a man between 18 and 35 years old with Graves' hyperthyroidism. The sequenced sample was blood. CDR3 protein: CASEREGRRGQPQHF. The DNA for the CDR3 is TGTGCCAGCGAAAGGGAGGGGAGACGAGGTCAGCCCCAGCATTTT.